Sequencing of this TCR beta chain was carried out in a study of blood T cell repertoires in COVID-19. Study details: The origin of the acute and convalescent COVID-19 samples was the United States, Italy and Spain.

Germline CDR1 MRHNA, CDR2 SNTAGT. The CDR3 length is 15 residues. The V and J ends lost 0 bases and 2 bases, in that order; junction bases with no gene match: 0. Clones were sequenced by immunoSEQ multiplex PCR, and TCRdb holds only the in-frame ones, with some missing. The data hold 250,000 to 350,000 clones, with about 85% observed a single time. By share of the sample, this clone is medium-sized. Sequenced input: peripheral blood. This sequence originates from a man aged 18 to 30 with active or convalescent COVID-19. This chain links TRBV6-4 with TRBJ1-5; 8 bases line up with TRBD1. The CDR3 here is CASSDSTGGNQPQHF. CDR3 DNA: TGTGCCAGCAGTGACTCGACAGGGGGCAATCAGCCCCAGCATTTT.